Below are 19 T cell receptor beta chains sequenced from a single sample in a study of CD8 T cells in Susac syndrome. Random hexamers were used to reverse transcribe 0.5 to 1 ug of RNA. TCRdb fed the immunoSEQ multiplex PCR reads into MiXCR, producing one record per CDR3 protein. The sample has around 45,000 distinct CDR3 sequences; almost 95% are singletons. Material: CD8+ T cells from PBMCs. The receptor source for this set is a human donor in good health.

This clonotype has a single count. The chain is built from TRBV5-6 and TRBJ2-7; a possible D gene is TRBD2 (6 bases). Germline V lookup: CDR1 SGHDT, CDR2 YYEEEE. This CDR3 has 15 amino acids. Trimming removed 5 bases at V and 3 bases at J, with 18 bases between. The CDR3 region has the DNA TGTGCCAGCAGTCCAAGCGGGCGACCATTCTACGAGCAGTACTTC. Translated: CASSPSGRPFYEQYF. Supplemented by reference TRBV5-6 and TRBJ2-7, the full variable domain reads DAGVTQSPTHLIKTRGQQVTLRCSPKSGHDTVSWYQQALGQGPQFIFQYYEEEERQRGNFPDRFSGHQFPNYSSELNVNALLLGDSALYLCASSPSGRPFYEQYFGPGTRLTVT.

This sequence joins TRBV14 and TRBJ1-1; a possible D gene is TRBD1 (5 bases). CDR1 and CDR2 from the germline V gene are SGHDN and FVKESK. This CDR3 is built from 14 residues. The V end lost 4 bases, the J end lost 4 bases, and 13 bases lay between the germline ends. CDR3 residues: CASSLTYRGTEAFF. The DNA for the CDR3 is TGTGCCAGCAGCCTAACCTATAGGGGCACTGAAGCTTTCTTT.

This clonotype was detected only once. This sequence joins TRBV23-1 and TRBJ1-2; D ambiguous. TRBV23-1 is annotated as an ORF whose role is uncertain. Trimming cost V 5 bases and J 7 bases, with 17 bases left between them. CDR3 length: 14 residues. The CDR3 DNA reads TGCGCCAGCAGTAGCTGCACAGATGGTGGTGGCTACACCTTC. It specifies CASSSCTDGGGYTF.

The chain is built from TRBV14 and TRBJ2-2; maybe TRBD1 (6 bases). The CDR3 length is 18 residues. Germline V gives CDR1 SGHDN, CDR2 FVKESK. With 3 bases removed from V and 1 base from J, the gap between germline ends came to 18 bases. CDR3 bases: TGTGCCAGCAGCCATTGGCGGCAGGACAGTGTGAACACCGGGGAGCTGTTTTTT. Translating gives CASSHWRQDSVNTGELFF.

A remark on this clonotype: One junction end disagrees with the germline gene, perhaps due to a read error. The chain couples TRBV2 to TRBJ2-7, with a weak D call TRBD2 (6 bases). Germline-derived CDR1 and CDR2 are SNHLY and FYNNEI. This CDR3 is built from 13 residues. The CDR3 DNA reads TGTGCCAGCAGGGAAGAAGGAGGGGACGAGCAGTACTTC. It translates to CASREEGGDEQYF.

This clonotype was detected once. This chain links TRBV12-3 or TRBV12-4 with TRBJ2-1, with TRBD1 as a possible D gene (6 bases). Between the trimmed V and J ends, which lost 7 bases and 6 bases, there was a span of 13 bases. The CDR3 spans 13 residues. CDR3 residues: CASTLTGTNEQFF. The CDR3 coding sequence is TGTGCCAGCACCCTCACAGGGACCAATGAGCAGTTCTTC.

The CDR3 nucleotides read TGCGCCAGCAGCCCGCCTCGGCAGGGGGTGAACACTGAAGCTTTCTTT. It is translated as CASSPPRQGVNTEAFF. This rearrangement joins TRBV5-1 to TRBJ1-1; TRBD1 matches at 7 bases. Germline V gene sequence: CDR1 SGHRS, CDR2 YFSETQ. Trimming at V came to 4 bases and at J to 0 bases, leaving 9 bases not matched to a gene. The CDR3 has 16 residues.

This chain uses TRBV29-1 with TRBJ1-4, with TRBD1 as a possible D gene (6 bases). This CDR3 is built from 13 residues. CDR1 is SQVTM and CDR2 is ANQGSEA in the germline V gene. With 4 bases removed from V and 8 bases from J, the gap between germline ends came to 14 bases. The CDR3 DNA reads TGCAGCGTTGCTTGGCAGGGGCGGGAAAAACTGTTTTTT. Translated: CSVAWQGREKLFF. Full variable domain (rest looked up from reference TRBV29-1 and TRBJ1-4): SAVISQKPSRDICQRGTSLTIQCQVDSQVTMMFWYRQQPGQSLTLIATANQGSEATYESGFVIDKFPISRPNLTFSTLTVSNMSPEDSSIYLCSVAWQGREKLFFGSGTQLSVL.

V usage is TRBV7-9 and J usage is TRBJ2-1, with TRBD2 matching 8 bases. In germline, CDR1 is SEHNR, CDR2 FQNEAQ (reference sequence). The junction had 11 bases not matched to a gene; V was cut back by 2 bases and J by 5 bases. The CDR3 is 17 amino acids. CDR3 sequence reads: CASSLLVREEGNNEQFF. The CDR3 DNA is TGTGCCAGCAGCTTATTGGTGCGGGAGGAAGGGAACAATGAGCAGTTCTTC.

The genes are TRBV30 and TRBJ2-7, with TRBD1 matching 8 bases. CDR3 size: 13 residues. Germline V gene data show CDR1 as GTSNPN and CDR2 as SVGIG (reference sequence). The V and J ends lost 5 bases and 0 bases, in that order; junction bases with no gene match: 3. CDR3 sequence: CAWHRGASYEQYF. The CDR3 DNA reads TGTGCCTGGCACAGGGGGGCCTCCTACGAGCAGTACTTC.

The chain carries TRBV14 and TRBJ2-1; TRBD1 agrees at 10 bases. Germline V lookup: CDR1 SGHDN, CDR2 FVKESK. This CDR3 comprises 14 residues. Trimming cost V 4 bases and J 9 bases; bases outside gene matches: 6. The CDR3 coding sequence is TGTGCCAGCAGCCCGCCGGGACAGGGGAGTGAGCAGTTCTTC. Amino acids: CASSPPGQGSEQFF.

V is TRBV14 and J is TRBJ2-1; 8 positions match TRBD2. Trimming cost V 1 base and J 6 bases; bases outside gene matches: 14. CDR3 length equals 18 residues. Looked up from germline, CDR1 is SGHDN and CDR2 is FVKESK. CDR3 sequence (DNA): TGTGCCAGCAGCCAAGTTGAACTAGCGGTTCCCTCTGGCAATGAGCAGTTCTTC. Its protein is CASSQVELAVPSGNEQFF. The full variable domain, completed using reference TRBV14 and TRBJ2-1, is EAGVTQFPSHSVIEKGQTVTLRCDPISGHDNLYWYRRVMGKEIKFLLHFVKESKQDESGMPNNRFLAERTGGTYSTLKVQPAELEDSGVYFCASSQVELAVPSGNEQFFGPGTRLTVL.

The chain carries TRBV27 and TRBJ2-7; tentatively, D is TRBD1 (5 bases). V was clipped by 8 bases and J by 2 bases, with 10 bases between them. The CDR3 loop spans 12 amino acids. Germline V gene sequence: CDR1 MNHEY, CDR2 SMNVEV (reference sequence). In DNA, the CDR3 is TGTGCCAGCTGGACAAGGCCCTACGAGCAGTACTTC. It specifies CASWTRPYEQYF.

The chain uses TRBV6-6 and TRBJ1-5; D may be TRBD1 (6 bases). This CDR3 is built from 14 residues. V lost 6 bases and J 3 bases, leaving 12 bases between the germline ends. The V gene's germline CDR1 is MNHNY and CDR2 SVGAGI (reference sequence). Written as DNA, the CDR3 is TGTGCCAGCAGGCCCGGACAGCACAATCAGCCCCAGCATTTT. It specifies CASRPGQHNQPQHF.

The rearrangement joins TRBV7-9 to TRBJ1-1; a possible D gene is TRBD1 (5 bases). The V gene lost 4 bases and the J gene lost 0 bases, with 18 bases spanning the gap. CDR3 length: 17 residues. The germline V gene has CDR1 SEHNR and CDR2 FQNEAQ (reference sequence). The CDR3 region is CASSSLQGGKMNTEAFF. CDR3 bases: TGTGCCAGCAGCTCTCTTCAGGGAGGGAAAATGAACACTGAAGCTTTCTTT.

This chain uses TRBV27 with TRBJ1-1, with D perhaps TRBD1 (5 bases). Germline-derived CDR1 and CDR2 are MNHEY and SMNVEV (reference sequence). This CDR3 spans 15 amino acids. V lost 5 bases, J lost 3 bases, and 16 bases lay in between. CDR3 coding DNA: TGTGCCAGCAGTCCTCGGGGGAGGGGATACACTGAAGCTTTCTTT. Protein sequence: CASSPRGRGYTEAFF.

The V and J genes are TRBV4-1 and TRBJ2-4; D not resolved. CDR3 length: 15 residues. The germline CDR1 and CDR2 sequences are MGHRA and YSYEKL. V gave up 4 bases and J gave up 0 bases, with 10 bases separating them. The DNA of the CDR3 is TGCGCCAGCAGCCTCCAAAGGCTAGCCAAAAACATTCAGTACTTC. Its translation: CASSLQRLAKNIQYF.

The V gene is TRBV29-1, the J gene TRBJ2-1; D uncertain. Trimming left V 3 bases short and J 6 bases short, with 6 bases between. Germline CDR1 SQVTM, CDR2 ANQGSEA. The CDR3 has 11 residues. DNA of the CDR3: TGCAGCGTTGAGGTATTCAATGAGCAGTTCTTC. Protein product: CSVEVFNEQFF.

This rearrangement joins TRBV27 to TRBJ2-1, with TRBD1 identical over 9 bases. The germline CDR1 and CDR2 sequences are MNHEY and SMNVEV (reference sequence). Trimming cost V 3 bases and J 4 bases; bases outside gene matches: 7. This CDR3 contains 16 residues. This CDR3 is CASSLSWTGVYNEQFF. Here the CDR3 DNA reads TGTGCCAGCAGTTTGTCCTGGACAGGGGTTTACAATGAGCAGTTCTTC.